These T cell receptor beta chains were read from a single sample in a study of spatial heterogeneity in lung cancer. TCRdb ran MiXCR on the 5' RACE reads and lists one entry per CDR3 protein. The data hold approximately 20,000 distinct CDR3 sequences, with 4.5% to 5.5% observed a single time. Sequencing used PBMCs, obtained at surgery. All receptors come from a male donor with early-stage non-small cell lung cancer. Each CDR3 is given with its conserved first and last residue. Each record gives: V gene, J gene, clone size, D gene, CDR3 length, CDR3 DNA, CDR3 protein. A D gene is named only where the DNA matches it firmly. Only some rows state a clone size, as once, few, many or a class for expanded clones.

>TRBV6-6|TRBJ2-7|.|.|12
TGTGCCAGCAGTTACTCGGCGGGCGAGCAGTACTTC
CASSYSAGEQYF
>TRBV10-3|TRBJ1-1|many|.|14
TGTGCCATCAGTGAGTCGTCTGCGGGCACTGAAGCTTTCTTT
CAISESSAGTEAFF
>TRBV27|TRBJ2-1|many|.|13
TGTGCCAGCAGTTCCGGGATTTTCAAAGGGCAGTTCTTC
CASSSGIFKGQFF
>TRBV21-1|TRBJ2-7|many|.|20
TGTGCCAGCAGACCCACAAAATACGGTCTACTAAGGGTACTGGGGTACGAGCAGTACTTC
CASRPTKYGLLRVLGYEQYF
>TRBV27|TRBJ1-6|many|TRBD1|16
TGTGCCAGCAGTTCGATATCGACAGGGAACAATTCACCCCTCCACTTT
CASSSISTGNNSPLHF
>TRBV28|TRBJ1-2|many|.|12
TGTGCCAGCACCGTAGGGGCTTATGGCTACACCTTC
CASTVGAYGYTF
>TRBV7-9|TRBJ2-2|many|.|15
TGTGCCAGCAGTCCTACAGGGGAGGGCACCGGGGAGCTGTTTTTT
CASSPTGEGTGELFF
>TRBV5-1|TRBJ2-1|many|.|14
TGCGCCAGCAGCTTGCAACTAGCCAGGGATGAGCAGTTCTTC
CASSLQLARDEQFF
>TRBV18|TRBJ2-1|many|TRBD2|17
TGTGCCAGCTCACCTCGACTAGCGGGGGGGCCTTACAATGAGCAGTTCTTC
CASSPRLAGGPYNEQFF
>TRBV7-9|TRBJ2-7|many|TRBD1|14
TGTGCCAGCAGCTTGGGGACAGACAGCCGCGAGCAGTACTTC
CASSLGTDSREQYF
>TRBV19|TRBJ2-1|few|.|15
TGTGCCAGTAGGGCCCCTACTAGTTTAAACAATGAGCAGTTCTTC
CASRAPTSLNNEQFF
>TRBV5-1|TRBJ2-7|many|TRBD2|16
TGCGCCAGCAGCTTGGTTTCGGCCGGGGGGTCCTACGAGCAGTACTTC
CASSLVSAGGSYEQYF
>TRBV28|TRBJ1-4|many|.|14
TGTGCCAGCAGTCGGGACACAATTAATGAAAAACTGTTTTTT
CASSRDTINEKLFF
>TRBV28|TRBJ2-5|many|TRBD1|13
TGTGCCAGCAGGGGACAGGGCACGGGGACCCAGTACTTC
CASRGQGTGTQYF
>TRBV7-9|TRBJ2-2|many|TRBD2|16
TGTGCCAGCAGCCTCCGACTAGCGGGTGACACCGGGGAGCTGTTTTTT
CASSLRLAGDTGELFF
>TRBV12-3/TRBV12-4|TRBJ1-2|few|TRBD1|14
TGTGCCAGCAGTAAACAACAGGGGGCTTATGGCTACACCTTC
CASSKQQGAYGYTF
>TRBV11-2|TRBJ2-1|many|TRBD1|16
TGTGCCAGCAGCCCGGTACCGGACAGGCCACTCGATGAGCAGTTCTTC
CASSPVPDRPLDEQFF
>TRBV28|TRBJ1-1|medium-sized|TRBD1|17
TGTGCCAGCAGTTTCGACAGGGAGGAAACCAAGAACACTGAAGCTTTCTTT
CASSFDREETKNTEAFF
>TRBV29-1|TRBJ2-1|many|.|13
TGCAGCGTGGGGGTCCAGGAATACAATGAGCAGTTCTTC
CSVGVQEYNEQFF
>TRBV9|TRBJ1-4|many|.|15
TGTGCCAGCAGCACCCAAGTCGGCAGAAATGAAAAACTGTTTTTT
CASSTQVGRNEKLFF
>TRBV7-3|TRBJ2-6|many|.|14
TGTGCCAGCAGCCCGGGCTCTGGGGCCAACGTCCTGACTTTC
CASSPGSGANVLTF
>TRBV6-6|TRBJ2-3|few|.|14
TGTGCCAGCAGTCGACCGGGAGCAACAGATACGCAGTATTTT
CASSRPGATDTQYF
>TRBV15|TRBJ2-5|.|.|16
TGTGCCACCAGCAGAGGTGTTGGGCAGAACCAAGAGACCCAGTACTTC
CATSRGVGQNQETQYF
>TRBV7-2|TRBJ1-6|many|.|15
TGTGCCAGCAGCTTAAACCGGGACACTAATTCACCCCTCCACTTT
CASSLNRDTNSPLHF
>TRBV12-3/TRBV12-4|TRBJ2-1|few|TRBD2|16
TGTGCCAGCAGTTTGACTAGCGGGGGGGACTACAATGAGCAGTTCTTC
CASSLTSGGDYNEQFF
>TRBV28|TRBJ1-6|few|TRBD1|15
TGTGCCAGCAGTTACCAGAAACAGGGGAATTCACCCCTCCACTTT
CASSYQKQGNSPLHF
>TRBV20-1|TRBJ2-5|few|.|14
TGCAGTGCCCGACCCGGACCGAACCAAGAGACCCAGTACTTC
CSARPGPNQETQYF
>TRBV7-7|TRBJ2-2|many|TRBD1|15
TGTGCTAGCAGCCCTCTACAGGGGGCAGCCGGGGAGCTGTTTTTT
CASSPLQGAAGELFF
>TRBV20-1|TRBJ1-6|medium-sized|.|13
TGCAGTGCCCGTTTCTCCTATAATTCACCCCTCCACTTT
CSARFSYNSPLHF
>TRBV7-9|TRBJ2-1|many|.|17
TGTGCCAGCACCGATCTGCCGCAGGGCCGCTCCTACAATGAGCAGTTCTTC
CASTDLPQGRSYNEQFF
>TRBV13|TRBJ2-6|many|.|15
TGTGCCAGCAGCTCGTATTCCTCTGGGGCCAACGTCCTGACTTTC
CASSSYSSGANVLTF
>TRBV7-8|TRBJ2-3|medium-sized|TRBD1|20
TGTGCCAGCAGCTTCGCCACCGTCGTCCGGGACAGGGGCGTCTGGGATACGCAGTATTTT
CASSFATVVRDRGVWDTQYF
>TRBV19|TRBJ2-1|many|TRBD1|14
TGTGCCACCGAACGGACAGGGGGTATCAATGAGCAGTTCTTC
CATERTGGINEQFF
>TRBV7-9|TRBJ2-1|.|TRBD1|14
TGTGCCAGCGCCCGGGGACAGTCCTACAATGAGCAGTTCTTC
CASARGQSYNEQFF
>TRBV29-1|TRBJ2-7|medium-sized|.|14
TGCAGCGTTGGAGACTCCCTAGACTCCTACGAGCAGTACTTC
CSVGDSLDSYEQYF
>TRBV6-5|TRBJ1-5|many|.|16
TGTGCCAGCAGTATGGGCGGCGATCGATGGGGGGGGCCCCAGCATTTT
CASSMGGDRWGGPQHF
>TRBV7-9|TRBJ1-1|.|.|14
TGTGCCAGCACCGCGACGGCCGAATACACTGAAGCTTTCTTT
CASTATAEYTEAFF
>TRBV20-1|TRBJ2-5|few|TRBD2|15
TGCAGTGCTAGAAGAGGTAGCGGGGGACAAGAGACCCAGTACTTC
CSARRGSGGQETQYF
>TRBV5-1|TRBJ1-1|.|.|11
TGCGCCAGCAGATTGAACACTGAAGCTTTCTTT
CASRLNTEAFF
>TRBV18|TRBJ1-1|many|.|15
TGTGCCAGCTCACCACAGGTGGCGCGGGACACTGAAGCTTTCTTT
CASSPQVARDTEAFF
>TRBV19|TRBJ1-5|many|TRBD1|15
TGTGCCAGTAGTATCGCTTGGGGACAGAATCAGCCCCAGCATTTT
CASSIAWGQNQPQHF
>TRBV5-6|TRBJ1-5|many|.|14
TGTGCCAGCAGCCCGGGGGCAGGCAATCAGCCCCAGCATTTT
CASSPGAGNQPQHF
>TRBV7-2|TRBJ2-7|many|TRBD2|14
TGTGCCAGCAGCCTGGGGGGGAGTCTCTACGAGCAGTACTTC
CASSLGGSLYEQYF
>TRBV7-8|TRBJ2-7|.|.|16
TGTGCCAGCAGCTTGGCGGCGGGGCCATTGGTCTACGAGCAGTACTTC
CASSLAAGPLVYEQYF
>TRBV5-1|TRBJ1-1|few|.|11
TGCGCCAGCAGCCATAACACTGAAGCTTTCTTT
CASSHNTEAFF
>TRBV7-9|TRBJ2-5|few|TRBD1|13
TGTGCCAGCAGCCCACAGGGGCGGGAGACCCAGTACTTC
CASSPQGRETQYF
>TRBV10-3|TRBJ1-5|many|.|14
TGTGCCATCCTCGGGGGCGGTAGCAATCAGCCCCAGCATTTT
CAILGGGSNQPQHF
>TRBV4-2|TRBJ1-2|many|TRBD1|15
TGTGCCAGCAGCCAAGATCGGGACAGGGGGAATGGCTACACCTTC
CASSQDRDRGNGYTF
>TRBV7-9|TRBJ2-4|few|.|16
TGTGCCAGCAGCTCGGGCAGTATTCTAGCCAAAAACATTCAGTACTTC
CASSSGSILAKNIQYF
>TRBV28|TRBJ2-2|many|.|16
TGTGCCAGCGGAAAGGGCCCGGCACCGAACACCGGGGAGCTGTTTTTT
CASGKGPAPNTGELFF
>TRBV24-1|TRBJ2-2|many|.|13
TGTGCCACCAGTTTGGGTACGACCGGGGAGCTGTTTTTT
CATSLGTTGELFF
>TRBV29-1|TRBJ2-1|many|.|15
TGCAGCGTTGAAGATCGAGGTCCCCTTCGTCATGAGCAGTTCTTC
CSVEDRGPLRHEQFF